This T cell receptor (beta chain) originates from a study of long-term antiretroviral therapy in people with HIV. Per the germline V gene, CDR1 is SGHRS and CDR2 is YFSETQ. This CDR3 is 13 amino acids long. The V and J ends lost 4 bases and 16 bases, in that order; junction bases with no gene match: 13. Run at survey level, the immunoSEQ assay was version v3.0. Here immunoSEQ multiplex PCR was the method, and the copy in TCRdb shows in-frame clones only, minus some. Among some 27,000 clones listed, about four fifths were seen once. V usage is TRBV5-1 and J usage is TRBJ2-1; TRBD2 matches at 8 bases. This sequence was found in a man aged 18 to 35 with HIV. Sequencing used unsorted PBMCs, obtained 0.4 years after starting antiretroviral therapy. The CDR3 DNA sequence: TGCGCCAGCAGCAGAGGCGGGGGGCGGCCGGGATTCTTC. Translated: CASSRGGGRPGFF.